Listed below are T cell receptor beta chains from one sample, sequenced in a study of T cells in Graves' hyperthyroidism and ophthalmopathy. In TCRdb, the multiplex PCR reads were re-called with MiXCR into one record per CDR3 protein. Altogether approximately 870,000 distinct CDR3 sequences are present, roughly 40% being singletons, with the ten largest covering around 9.3%. Sequencing was done on a sample of blood. These receptors were collected from a man younger than 35 with Graves' hyperthyroidism. The CDR3 runs from the conserved cysteine through the conserved F or W. Each record gives: J gene, D gene, V gene, clone size, CDR3 protein, CDR3 DNA. D genes are given only for firm matches. Expanded clones get a size class; other rows say once, few or many, or leave the size out.

j_call: TRBJ1-6
d_call: -
v_call: TRBV6-7
clone_size: few
cdr3_aa: CASTISRTAWNSPLHF
cdr3_nt: TGTGCCAGCACCATAAGTCGGACAGCCTGGAATTCACCCCTCCACTTT

j_call: TRBJ1-2
d_call: -
v_call: TRBV4-1
clone_size: -
cdr3_aa: CASSQGTAGYGYTF
cdr3_nt: TGCGCCAGCAGCCAAGGGACCGCAGGCTATGGCTACACCTTC

j_call: TRBJ2-7
d_call: TRBD2
v_call: TRBV29-1
clone_size: many
cdr3_aa: CSVATSGTHEQYF
cdr3_nt: TGCAGCGTCGCGACTAGCGGGACCCACGAGCAGTACTTC

j_call: TRBJ1-6
d_call: -
v_call: TRBV11-2
clone_size: -
cdr3_aa: CASGAGVNSYNSPLHF
cdr3_nt: TGTGCCAGCGGGGCAGGGGTGAACTCCTATAATTCACCCCTCCACTTT

j_call: TRBJ2-5
d_call: -
v_call: TRBV4-1
clone_size: -
cdr3_aa: CASSQTRGGETQYF
cdr3_nt: TGCGCCAGCAGCCAAACTCGAGGGGGAGAGACCCAGTACTTC

j_call: TRBJ1-4
d_call: -
v_call: TRBV20-1
clone_size: few
cdr3_aa: CSARRGAGHEKLFF
cdr3_nt: TGCAGTGCTAGACGAGGTGCAGGGCATGAAAAACTGTTTTTT

j_call: TRBJ2-7
d_call: -
v_call: TRBV7-2
clone_size: few
cdr3_aa: CASSRTGYLQPEQYF
cdr3_nt: TGTGCCAGCAGCCGAACGGGCTACCTACAACCCGAGCAGTACTTC

j_call: TRBJ2-7
d_call: TRBD2
v_call: TRBV20-1
clone_size: -
cdr3_aa: CSAISGRESYEQYF
cdr3_nt: TGCAGTGCTATTAGCGGGAGAGAGTCCTACGAGCAGTACTTC

j_call: TRBJ2-2
d_call: TRBD1
v_call: TRBV5-1
clone_size: -
cdr3_aa: CASTDRADTGELFF
cdr3_nt: TGCGCCAGCACCGACAGGGCCGACACCGGGGAGCTGTTTTTT

j_call: TRBJ2-1
d_call: TRBD2
v_call: TRBV24-1
clone_size: -
cdr3_aa: CATSETSVDYNEQFF
cdr3_nt: TGTGCCACCAGTGAGACTAGCGTGGACTACAATGAGCAGTTCTTC

j_call: TRBJ1-4
d_call: TRBD1
v_call: TRBV6-9
clone_size: few
cdr3_aa: CASSYPSSGTAGEKLFF
cdr3_nt: TGTGCCAGCAGTTATCCCTCCTCCGGGACAGCGGGTGAAAAACTGTTTTTT

j_call: TRBJ1-6
d_call: -
v_call: TRBV11-3
clone_size: many
cdr3_aa: CASSLEPENSPLHF
cdr3_nt: TGTGCCAGCAGCTTAGAACCCGAGAATTCACCCCTCCACTTT

j_call: TRBJ2-7
d_call: -
v_call: TRBV7-2
clone_size: many
cdr3_aa: CASTVGSSYEQYF
cdr3_nt: TGTGCCAGCACGGTCGGGAGCTCCTACGAGCAGTACTTC

j_call: TRBJ1-5
d_call: TRBD1
v_call: TRBV12-3/TRBV12-4
clone_size: many
cdr3_aa: CASSGQGAQPQHF
cdr3_nt: TGTGCCAGCAGTGGACAGGGAGCGCAGCCCCAGCATTTT

j_call: TRBJ1-5
d_call: -
v_call: TRBV20-1
clone_size: -
cdr3_aa: CSAQGFDQPQHF
cdr3_nt: TGCAGTGCTCAGGGATTCGATCAGCCCCAGCATTTT

j_call: TRBJ1-1
d_call: -
v_call: TRBV7-6
clone_size: many
cdr3_aa: CASSLAGLGNTEAFF
cdr3_nt: TGTGCCAGCAGCTTAGCAGGGCTAGGGAACACTGAAGCTTTCTTT

j_call: TRBJ1-6
d_call: -
v_call: TRBV2
clone_size: many
cdr3_aa: CASLGSRNSPLHF
cdr3_nt: TGTGCCAGCCTTGGGTCAAGGAATTCACCCCTCCACTTT

j_call: TRBJ2-5
d_call: -
v_call: TRBV7-2
clone_size: many
cdr3_aa: CASSFGSGETQYF
cdr3_nt: TGTGCCAGCAGCTTCGGCTCTGGAGAGACCCAGTACTTC

j_call: TRBJ2-7
d_call: -
v_call: TRBV12-3/TRBV12-4
clone_size: -
cdr3_aa: CASSLGYRIDGEQYF
cdr3_nt: TGTGCCAGCAGTTTGGGTTACAGGATCGATGGCGAGCAGTACTTC

j_call: TRBJ1-2
d_call: -
v_call: TRBV7-2
clone_size: once
cdr3_aa: CASTPGGNSRYGYTF
cdr3_nt: TGTGCCAGCACCCCTGGGGGAAACAGCCGCTATGGCTACACCTTC

j_call: TRBJ1-1
d_call: TRBD1
v_call: TRBV12-3/TRBV12-4
clone_size: -
cdr3_aa: CATQAQGGTEAFF
cdr3_nt: TGTGCCACCCAGGCCCAGGGGGGGACTGAAGCTTTCTTT

j_call: TRBJ1-5
d_call: -
v_call: TRBV7-2
clone_size: -
cdr3_aa: CARSLVSGNQPQHF
cdr3_nt: TGTGCCAGAAGCTTAGTTTCGGGCAATCAGCCCCAGCATTTT

j_call: TRBJ1-5
d_call: TRBD1
v_call: TRBV7-2
clone_size: -
cdr3_aa: CASSADRDSNSNQPQHF
cdr3_nt: TGTGCCAGCAGCGCGGATCGGGACAGCAATAGCAATCAGCCCCAGCATTTT

j_call: TRBJ1-1
d_call: -
v_call: TRBV12-3/TRBV12-4
clone_size: few
cdr3_aa: CASGVTTEAFF
cdr3_nt: TGTGCCAGCGGGGTGACCACTGAAGCTTTCTTT

j_call: TRBJ2-5
d_call: -
v_call: TRBV7-3
clone_size: few
cdr3_aa: CASSFGGGLQETQYF
cdr3_nt: TGTGCCAGCAGCTTCGGAGGGGGACTCCAAGAGACCCAGTACTTC

j_call: TRBJ1-3
d_call: -
v_call: TRBV20-1
clone_size: -
cdr3_aa: CSARDYVYGNTIYF
cdr3_nt: TGCAGTGCTAGAGATTACGTATATGGAAACACCATATATTTT

j_call: TRBJ1-5
d_call: -
v_call: TRBV20-1
clone_size: -
cdr3_aa: CSAKVGQPQHF
cdr3_nt: TGCAGTGCCAAGGTCGGACAGCCCCAGCATTTT